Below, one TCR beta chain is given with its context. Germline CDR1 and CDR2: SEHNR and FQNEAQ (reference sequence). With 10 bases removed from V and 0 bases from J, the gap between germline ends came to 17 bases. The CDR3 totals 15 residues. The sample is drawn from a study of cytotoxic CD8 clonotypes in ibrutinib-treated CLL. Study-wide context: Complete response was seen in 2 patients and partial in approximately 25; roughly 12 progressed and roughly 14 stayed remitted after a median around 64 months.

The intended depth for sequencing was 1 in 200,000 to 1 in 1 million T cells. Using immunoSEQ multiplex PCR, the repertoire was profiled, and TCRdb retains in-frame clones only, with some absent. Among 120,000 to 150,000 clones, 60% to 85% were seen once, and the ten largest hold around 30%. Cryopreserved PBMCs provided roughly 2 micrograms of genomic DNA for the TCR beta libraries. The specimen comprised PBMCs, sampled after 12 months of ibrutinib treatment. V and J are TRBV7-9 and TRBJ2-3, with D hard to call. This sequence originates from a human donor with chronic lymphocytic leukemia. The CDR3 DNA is TGTGCCACCCTCCAAGCGTGGGCTAGCACAGATACGCAGTATTTT. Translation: CATLQAWASTDTQYF. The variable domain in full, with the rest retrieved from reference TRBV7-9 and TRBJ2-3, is DTGVSQNPRHKITKRGQNVTFRCDPISEHNRLYWYRQTLGQGPEFLTYFQNEAQLEKSRLLSDRFSAERPKGSFSTLEIQRTEQGDSAMYLCATLQAWASTDTQYFGPGTRLTVL.